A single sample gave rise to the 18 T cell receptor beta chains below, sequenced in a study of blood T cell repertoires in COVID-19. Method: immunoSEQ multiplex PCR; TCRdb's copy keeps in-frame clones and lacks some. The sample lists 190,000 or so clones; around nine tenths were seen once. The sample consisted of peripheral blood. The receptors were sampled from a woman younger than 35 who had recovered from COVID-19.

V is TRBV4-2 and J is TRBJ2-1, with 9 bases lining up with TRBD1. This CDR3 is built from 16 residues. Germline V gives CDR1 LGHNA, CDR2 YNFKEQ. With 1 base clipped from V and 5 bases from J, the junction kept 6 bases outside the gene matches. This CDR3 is CASSQVSGTGNNEQFF. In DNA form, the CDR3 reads TGTGCCAGCAGCCAAGTATCCGGGACAGGGAACAATGAGCAGTTCTTC.

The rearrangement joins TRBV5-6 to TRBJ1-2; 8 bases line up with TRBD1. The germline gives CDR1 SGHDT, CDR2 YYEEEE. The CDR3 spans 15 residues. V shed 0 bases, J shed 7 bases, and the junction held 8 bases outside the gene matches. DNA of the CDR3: TGTGCCAGCAGCTTGGTCACAGGGGGGGCGGTTGGCTACACCTTC. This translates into CASSLVTGGAVGYTF.

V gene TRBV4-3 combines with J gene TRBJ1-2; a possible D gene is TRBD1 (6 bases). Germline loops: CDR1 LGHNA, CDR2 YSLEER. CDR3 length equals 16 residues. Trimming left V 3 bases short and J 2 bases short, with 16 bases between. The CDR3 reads CASSQDLRGSNYGYTF. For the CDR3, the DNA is TGCGCCAGCAGCCAGGACCTCAGGGGCTCCAACTATGGCTACACCTTC.

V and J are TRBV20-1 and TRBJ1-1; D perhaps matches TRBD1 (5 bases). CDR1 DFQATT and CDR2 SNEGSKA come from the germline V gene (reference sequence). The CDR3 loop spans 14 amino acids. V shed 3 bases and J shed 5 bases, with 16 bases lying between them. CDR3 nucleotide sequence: TGCAGTGCTAGTATTGGGGGGGGTGGGACTGAAGCTTTCTTT. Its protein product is CSASIGGGGTEAFF.

The CDR3: CASSYRVSYEQYV. The CDR3 DNA reads as TGTGCCAGCAGTTACAGAGTATCCTACGAGCAGTACGTC. V is TRBV6-6 and J is TRBJ2-7; D unresolved. V was trimmed by 2 bases and J by 1 base, leaving 6 bases between them. The germline V gene encodes CDR1 MNHNY and CDR2 SVGAGI (reference sequence). The CDR3 totals 13 residues.

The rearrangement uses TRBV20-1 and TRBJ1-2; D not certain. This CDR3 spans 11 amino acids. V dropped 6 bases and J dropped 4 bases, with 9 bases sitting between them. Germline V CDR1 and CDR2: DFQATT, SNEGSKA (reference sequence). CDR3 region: CSATPLYGYTF. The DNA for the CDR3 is TGCAGTGCCACTCCCCTCTATGGCTACACCTTC.

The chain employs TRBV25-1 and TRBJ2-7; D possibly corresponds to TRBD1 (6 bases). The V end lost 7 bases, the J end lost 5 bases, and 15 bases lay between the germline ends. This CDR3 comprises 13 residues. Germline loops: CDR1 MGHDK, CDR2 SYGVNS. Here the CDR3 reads CASKGNRVNEQYV. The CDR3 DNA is TGTGCCAGCAAGGGGAACAGGGTCAACGAGCAGTACGTC.

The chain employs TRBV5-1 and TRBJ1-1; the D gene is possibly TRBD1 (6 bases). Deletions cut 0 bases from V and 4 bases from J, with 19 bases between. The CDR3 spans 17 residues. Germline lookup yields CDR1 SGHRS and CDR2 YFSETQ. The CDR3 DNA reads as TGCGCCAGCAGCTTGGAACTATTAACAGGGTGGAGCACTGAAGCTTTCTTT. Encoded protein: CASSLELLTGWSTEAFF. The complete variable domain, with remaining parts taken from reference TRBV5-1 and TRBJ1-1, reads KAGVTQTPRYLIKTRGQQVTLSCSPISGHRSVSWYQQTPGQGLQFLFEYFSETQRNKGNFPGRFSGRQFSNSRSEMNVSTLELGDSALYLCASSLELLTGWSTEAFFGQGTRLTVV.

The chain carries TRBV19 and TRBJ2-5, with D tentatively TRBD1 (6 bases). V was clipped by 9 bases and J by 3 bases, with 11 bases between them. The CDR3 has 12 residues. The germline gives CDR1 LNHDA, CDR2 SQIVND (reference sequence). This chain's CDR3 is CASSGQKETQYF. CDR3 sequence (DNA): TGTGCCAGCAGTGGACAGAAAGAGACCCAGTACTTC.

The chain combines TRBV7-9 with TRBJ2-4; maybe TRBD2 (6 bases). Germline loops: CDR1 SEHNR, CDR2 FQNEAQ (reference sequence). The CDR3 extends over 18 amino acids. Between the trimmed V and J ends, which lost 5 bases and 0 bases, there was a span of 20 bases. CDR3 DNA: TGTGCCAGCAGCGTCGGGACTGACGCGTCCCTAGCCAAAAACATTCAGTACTTC. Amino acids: CASSVGTDASLAKNIQYF.

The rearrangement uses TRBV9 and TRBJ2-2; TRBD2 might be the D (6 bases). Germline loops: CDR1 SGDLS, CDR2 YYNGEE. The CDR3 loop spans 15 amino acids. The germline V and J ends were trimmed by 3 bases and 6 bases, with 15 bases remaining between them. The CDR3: CASSAPARGAGELFF. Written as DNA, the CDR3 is TGTGCCAGCAGCGCCCCCGCGCGGGGTGCCGGGGAGCTGTTTTTT.

The DNA of the CDR3 is TGTGCCAGCAGTTACGGCGGGGGGCGCTCAGATACGCAGTATTTT. The encoded protein is CASSYGGGRSDTQYF. This rearrangement joins TRBV6-6 to TRBJ2-3, with 8 bases lining up with TRBD2. The germline V gene encodes CDR1 MNHNY and CDR2 SVGAGI (reference sequence). V was pared by 2 bases and J by 4 bases, with 5 bases of the junction left unmatched. CDR3 length: 15 amino acids.

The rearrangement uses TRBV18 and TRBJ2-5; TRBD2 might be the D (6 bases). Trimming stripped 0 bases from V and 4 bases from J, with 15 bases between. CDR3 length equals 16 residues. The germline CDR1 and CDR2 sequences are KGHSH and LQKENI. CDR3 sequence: CASSPPEGSLGETQYF. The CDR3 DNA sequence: TGTGCCAGCTCACCACCGGAGGGTTCATTAGGAGAGACCCAGTACTTC. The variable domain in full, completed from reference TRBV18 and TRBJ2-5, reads NAGVMQNPRHLVRRRGQEARLRCSPMKGHSHVYWYRQLPEEGLKFMVYLQKENIIDESGMPKERFSAEFPKEGPSILRIQQVVRGDSAAYFCASSPPEGSLGETQYFGPGTRLLVL.

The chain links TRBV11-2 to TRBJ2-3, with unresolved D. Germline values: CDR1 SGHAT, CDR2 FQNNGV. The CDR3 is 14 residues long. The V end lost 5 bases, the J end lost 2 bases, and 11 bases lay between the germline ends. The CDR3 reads CASSQTRVTDTQYF. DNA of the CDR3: TGTGCCAGCAGCCAGACTCGGGTCACAGATACGCAGTATTTT.

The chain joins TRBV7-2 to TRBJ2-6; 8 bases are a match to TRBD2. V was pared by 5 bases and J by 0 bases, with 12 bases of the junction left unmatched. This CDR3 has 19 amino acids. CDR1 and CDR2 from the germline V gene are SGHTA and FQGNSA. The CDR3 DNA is TGTGCCAGCAGCCCCTTGAGCGGGGGCCTCCTCTCTGGGGCCAACGTCCTGACTTTC. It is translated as CASSPLSGGLLSGANVLTF.

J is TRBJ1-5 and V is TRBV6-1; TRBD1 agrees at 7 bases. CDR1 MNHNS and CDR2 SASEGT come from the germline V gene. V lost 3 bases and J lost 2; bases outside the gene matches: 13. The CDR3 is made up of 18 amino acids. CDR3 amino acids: CASSDLYWTGRGNQPQHF. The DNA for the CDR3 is TGTGCCAGCAGTGACCTTTATTGGACAGGACGGGGCAATCAGCCCCAGCATTTT.

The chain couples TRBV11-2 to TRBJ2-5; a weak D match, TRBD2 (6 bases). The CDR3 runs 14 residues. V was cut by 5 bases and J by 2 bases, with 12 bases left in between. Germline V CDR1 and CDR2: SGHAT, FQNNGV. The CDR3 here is CASSLSGTQETQYF. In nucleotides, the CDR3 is TGTGCCAGCAGCCTCTCCGGGACTCAAGAGACCCAGTACTTC.

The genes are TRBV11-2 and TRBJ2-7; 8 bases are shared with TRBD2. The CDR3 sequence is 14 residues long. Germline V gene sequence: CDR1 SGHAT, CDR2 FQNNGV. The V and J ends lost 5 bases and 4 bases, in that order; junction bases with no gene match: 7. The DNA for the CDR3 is TGTGCCAGCAGCCCTAGCGGGTCGTGGTACGAGCAGTACGTC. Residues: CASSPSGSWYEQYV.